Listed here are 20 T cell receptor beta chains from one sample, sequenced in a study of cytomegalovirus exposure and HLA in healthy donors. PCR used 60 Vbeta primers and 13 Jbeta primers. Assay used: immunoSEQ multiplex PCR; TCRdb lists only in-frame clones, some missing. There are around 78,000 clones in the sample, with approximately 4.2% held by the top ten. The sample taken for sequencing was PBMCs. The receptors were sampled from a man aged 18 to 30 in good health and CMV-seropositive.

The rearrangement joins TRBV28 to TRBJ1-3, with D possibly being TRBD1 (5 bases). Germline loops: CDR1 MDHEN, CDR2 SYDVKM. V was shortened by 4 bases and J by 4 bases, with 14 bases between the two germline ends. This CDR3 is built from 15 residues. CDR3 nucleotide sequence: TGTGCCAGCAGTTACCCCCGGGGGGTGGGAAACACCATATATTTT. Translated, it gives CASSYPRGVGNTIYF.

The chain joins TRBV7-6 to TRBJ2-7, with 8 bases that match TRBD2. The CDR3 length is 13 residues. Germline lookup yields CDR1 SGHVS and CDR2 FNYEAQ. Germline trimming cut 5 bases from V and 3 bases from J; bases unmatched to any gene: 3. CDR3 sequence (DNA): TGTGCCAGCAGCACTAGCGGACTCTACGAGCAGTACTTC. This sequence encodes CASSTSGLYEQYF. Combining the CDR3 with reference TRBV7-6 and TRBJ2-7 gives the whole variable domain GAGVSQSPRYKVTKRGQDVALRCDPISGHVSLYWYRQALGQGPEFLTYFNYEAQQDKSGLPNDRFSAERPEGSISTLTIQRTEQRDSAMYRCASSTSGLYEQYFGPGTRLTVT.

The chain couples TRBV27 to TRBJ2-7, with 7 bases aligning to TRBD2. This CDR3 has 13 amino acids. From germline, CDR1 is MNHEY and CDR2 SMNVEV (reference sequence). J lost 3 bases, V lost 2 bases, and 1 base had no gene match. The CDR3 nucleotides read TGTGCCAGCAGTTTAGGACTAGACTACGAGCAGTACTTC. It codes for CASSLGLDYEQYF.

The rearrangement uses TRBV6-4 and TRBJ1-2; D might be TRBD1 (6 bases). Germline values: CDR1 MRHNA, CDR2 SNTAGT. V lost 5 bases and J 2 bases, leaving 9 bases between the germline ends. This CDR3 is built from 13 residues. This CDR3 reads CASSNTGNYGYTF. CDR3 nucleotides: TGTGCCAGCAGTAATACAGGGAACTATGGCTACACCTTC.

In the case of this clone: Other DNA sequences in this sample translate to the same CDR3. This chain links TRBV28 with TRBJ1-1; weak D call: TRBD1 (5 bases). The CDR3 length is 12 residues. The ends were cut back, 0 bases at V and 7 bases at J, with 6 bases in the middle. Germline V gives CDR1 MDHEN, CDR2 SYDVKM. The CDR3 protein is CASSLWGLEAFF. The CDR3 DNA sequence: TGTGCCAGCAGTTTATGGGGGCTTGAAGCTTTCTTT.

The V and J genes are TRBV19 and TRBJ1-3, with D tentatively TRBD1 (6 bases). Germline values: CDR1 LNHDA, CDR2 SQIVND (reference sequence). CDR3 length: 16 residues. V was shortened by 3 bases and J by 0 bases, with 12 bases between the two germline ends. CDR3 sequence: CASSMDRPYSGNTIYF. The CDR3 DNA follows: TGTGCCAGTAGTATGGACAGACCCTACTCTGGAAACACCATATATTTT.

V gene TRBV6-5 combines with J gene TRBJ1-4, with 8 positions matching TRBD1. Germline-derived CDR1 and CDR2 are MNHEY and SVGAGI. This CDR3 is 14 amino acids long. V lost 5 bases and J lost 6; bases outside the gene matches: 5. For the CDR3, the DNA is TGTGCCAGCAGTGGGACAGGCCTCGATGAAAAACTGTTTTTT. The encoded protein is CASSGTGLDEKLFF.

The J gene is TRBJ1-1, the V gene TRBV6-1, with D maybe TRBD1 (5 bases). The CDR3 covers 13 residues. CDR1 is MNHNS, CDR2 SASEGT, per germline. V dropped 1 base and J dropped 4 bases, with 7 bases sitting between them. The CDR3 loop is CASSEETVTEAFF. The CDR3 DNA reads TGTGCCAGCAGTGAAGAGACAGTCACTGAAGCTTTCTTT.

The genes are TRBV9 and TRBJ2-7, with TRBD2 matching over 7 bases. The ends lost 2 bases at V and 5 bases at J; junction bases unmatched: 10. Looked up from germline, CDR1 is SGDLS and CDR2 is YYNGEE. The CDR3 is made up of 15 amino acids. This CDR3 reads CASSVEAGFAHEQYF. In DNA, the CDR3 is TGTGCCAGCAGCGTTGAAGCGGGGTTTGCACACGAGCAGTACTTC. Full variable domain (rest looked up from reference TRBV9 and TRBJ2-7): DSGVTQTPKHLITATGQRVTLRCSPRSGDLSVYWYQQSLDQGLQFLIQYYNGEERAKGNILERFSAQQFPDLHSELNLSSLELGDSALYFCASSVEAGFAHEQYFGPGTRLTVT.

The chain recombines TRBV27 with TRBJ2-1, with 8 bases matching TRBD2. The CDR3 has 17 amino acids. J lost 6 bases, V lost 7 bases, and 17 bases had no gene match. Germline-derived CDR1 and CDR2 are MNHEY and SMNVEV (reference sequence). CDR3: CASNPLGGRNEPNEQFF. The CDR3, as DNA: TGTGCCAGCAATCCCCTCGGCGGGAGGAATGAGCCCAATGAGCAGTTCTTC.

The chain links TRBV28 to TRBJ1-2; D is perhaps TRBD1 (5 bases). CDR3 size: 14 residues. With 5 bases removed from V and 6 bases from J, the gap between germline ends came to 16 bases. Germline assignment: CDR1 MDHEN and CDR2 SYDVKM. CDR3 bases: TGTGCCAGCAGTGAGGACACCCAACTGGATGGCTACACCTTC. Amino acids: CASSEDTQLDGYTF.

The CDR3 nucleotides read TGCAGCGCTATCATGATTAATGAGCAGTTCTTC. Its protein is CSAIMINEQFF. The rearrangement uses TRBV29-1 and TRBJ2-1; unclear D gene. The germline gives CDR1 SQVTM, CDR2 ANQGSEA. V was pared by 7 bases and J by 7 bases, with 11 bases between. The CDR3 loop spans 11 amino acids.

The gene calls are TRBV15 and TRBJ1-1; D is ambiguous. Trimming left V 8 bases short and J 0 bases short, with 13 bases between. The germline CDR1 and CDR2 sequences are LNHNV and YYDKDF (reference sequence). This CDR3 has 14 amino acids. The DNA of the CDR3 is TGTGCCACCCAGGTCGGCAGAATGAACACTGAAGCTTTCTTT. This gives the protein CATQVGRMNTEAFF.

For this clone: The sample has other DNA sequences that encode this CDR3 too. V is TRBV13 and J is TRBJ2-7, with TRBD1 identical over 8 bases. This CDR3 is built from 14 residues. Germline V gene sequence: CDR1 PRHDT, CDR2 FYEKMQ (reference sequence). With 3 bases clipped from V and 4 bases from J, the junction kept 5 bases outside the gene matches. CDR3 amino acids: CASSLPGGSYEQYF. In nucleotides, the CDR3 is TGTGCCAGCAGCTTGCCAGGGGGCTCTTACGAGCAGTACTTC.

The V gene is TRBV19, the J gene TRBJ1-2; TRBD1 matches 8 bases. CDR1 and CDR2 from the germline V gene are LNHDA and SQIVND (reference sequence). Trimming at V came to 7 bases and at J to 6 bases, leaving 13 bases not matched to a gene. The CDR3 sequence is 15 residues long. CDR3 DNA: TGTGCCAGTAATACCCGGACAGGGAACTTCGATGGCTACACCTTC. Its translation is CASNTRTGNFDGYTF.

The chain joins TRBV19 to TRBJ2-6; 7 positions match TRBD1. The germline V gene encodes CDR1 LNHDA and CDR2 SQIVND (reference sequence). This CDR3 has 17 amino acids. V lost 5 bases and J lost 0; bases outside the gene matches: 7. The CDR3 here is CASSPQGSPSGANVLTF. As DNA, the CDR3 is TGTGCCAGTAGTCCACAGGGGTCTCCCTCTGGGGCCAACGTCCTGACTTTC.

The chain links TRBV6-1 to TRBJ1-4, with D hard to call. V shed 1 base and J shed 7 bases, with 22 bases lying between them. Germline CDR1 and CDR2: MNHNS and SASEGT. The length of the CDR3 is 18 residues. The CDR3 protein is CASSEGVAGWSRIEKLFF. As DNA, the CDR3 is TGTGCCAGCAGTGAAGGTGTAGCGGGATGGTCCAGGATTGAAAAACTGTTTTTT.

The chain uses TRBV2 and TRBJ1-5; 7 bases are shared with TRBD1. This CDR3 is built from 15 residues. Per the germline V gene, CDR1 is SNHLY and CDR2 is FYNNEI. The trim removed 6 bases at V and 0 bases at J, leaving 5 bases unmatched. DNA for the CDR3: TGTGCCAGCAGACCTGACAGGGATAGCAATCAGCCCCAGCATTTT. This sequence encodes CASRPDRDSNQPQHF.

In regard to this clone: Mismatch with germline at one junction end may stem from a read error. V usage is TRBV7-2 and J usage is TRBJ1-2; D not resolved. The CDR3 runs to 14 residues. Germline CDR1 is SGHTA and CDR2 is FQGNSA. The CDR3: CASSLPENPDRLPF. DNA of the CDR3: TGTGCCAGCAGCTTACCAGAGAATCCAGACCGACTCCCCTTC.

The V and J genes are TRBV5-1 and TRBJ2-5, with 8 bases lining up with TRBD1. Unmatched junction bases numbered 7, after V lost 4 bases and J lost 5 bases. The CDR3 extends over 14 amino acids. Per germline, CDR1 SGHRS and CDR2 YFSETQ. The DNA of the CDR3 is TGCGCCAGCAGCAGAGGACAGGGAAGGGAGACCCAGTACTTC. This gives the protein CASSRGQGRETQYF.